The 31 T cell receptor beta chains below come from one sample, sequenced in a study of tumor and adjacent non-tumor tissue in lung cancer. TCRbeta libraries were built with three rounds of nested PCR, modified from ARM-PCR. TCRdb re-called the multiplex PCR reads through MiXCR, storing one row per CDR3 protein. The data show around 99,000 distinct CDR3 sequences, about 61% seen once. The template was RNA from unsorted bulk tissue. The normal lung tissue was taken more than 3 cm from the tumor edge. Input material: distant non-tumor lung tissue. The receptors originated from a man aged 55 to 69 with non-small cell lung cancer.

The chain couples TRBV11-2 to TRBJ2-3; D may correspond to TRBD1 or TRBD2 (6 bases each). CDR1 SGHAT and CDR2 FQNNGV come from the germline V gene. The V end lost 5 bases, the J end lost 5 bases, and 20 bases lay between the germline ends. The CDR3 runs 16 residues. DNA for the CDR3: TGTGCCAGCAGCCCATGGGGGCGGGACGTCATAGATACGCAGTATTTT. This translates into CASSPWGRDVIDTQYF.

The J gene is TRBJ2-5, the V gene TRBV11-2; 7 bases line up with TRBD2. With V trimmed by 5 bases and J by 5 bases, 8 bases remained unmatched. The CDR3 sequence is 14 residues long. Germline loops: CDR1 SGHAT, CDR2 FQNNGV. The CDR3 DNA follows: TGTGCCAGCAGCCTGGTGGGAGCGGGGGAGACCCAGTACTTC. Translated: CASSLVGAGETQYF.

This clonotype was counted a single time. At one boundary the junction diverges from the germline segment, which might be a read error. The chain joins TRBV29-1 to TRBJ2-1; perhaps TRBD2 as D (7 bases). CDR1 and CDR2 (germline): SQVTM, ANQGSEA. The CDR3 length is 12 residues. Here the CDR3 reads CSASGGCNEQFF. Here the CDR3 DNA reads TGTAGCGCTTCGGGGGGCTGCAATGAGCAGTTCTTC.

The V call is TRBV14, the J call TRBJ2-3, with TRBD2 matching over 10 bases. The CDR3 spans 19 residues. J lost 5 bases, V lost 3 bases, and 17 bases had no gene match. CDR1 is SGHDN, CDR2 FVKESK, per germline. The CDR3 nucleotides are TGTGCCAGCAGCCACTATGAAACCTCTAGCGGGGGATTGAGAGATACGCAGTATTTT. As protein: CASSHYETSSGGLRDTQYF.

This clonotype was observed a handful of times. The chain employs TRBV20-1 and TRBJ2-4; D not resolved. V was clipped by 6 bases and J by 6 bases, with 15 bases between them. From germline, CDR1 is DFQATT and CDR2 SNEGSKA (reference sequence). The CDR3 has 13 residues. CDR3: CSALPIGLNIQYF. The CDR3 DNA reads TGCAGTGCGCTCCCGATAGGGTTAAACATTCAGTACTTC.

With respect to this clonotype: One end of the junction varies from germline; a read error may be responsible. The chain employs TRBV6-5 and TRBJ1-1, with 9 bases identical to TRBD1. Per germline, CDR1 MNHEY and CDR2 SVGAGI. CDR3 size: 16 residues. This CDR3 is CASSWDRVVAVTEALF. DNA of the CDR3: TGTGCCAGCAGTTGGGACAGGGTCGTGGCGGTAACTGAAGCTCTCTTC.

Of note for this clonotype: A single base separates this from a much larger clone, so it may be a read error. This sequence joins TRBV10-3 and TRBJ1-3, with a tentative D call TRBD1 (5 bases). The CDR3 contains 13 residues. From germline, CDR1 is ENHRY and CDR2 SYGVKD. The CDR3: CAIRRDSRNTVYF. In DNA form, the CDR3 reads TGTGCCATCAGACGGGACTCTAGAAACACCGTATATTTT.

Concerning this clonotype itself: At one end, the junction sequence differs from germline, possibly due to a read error. CDR3 residues: CASSESVTGASITDTQYF. The CDR3 nucleotides are TGCGCTAGCAGTGAGTCGGTCACAGGTGCCTCGATTACAGATACGCAGTATTTT. The J gene is TRBJ2-3, the V gene TRBV10-2; D possibly corresponds to TRBD1 (5 bases). The CDR3 covers 18 residues. The germline CDR1 and CDR2 sequences are WSHSY and SAAADI.

The chain couples TRBV20-1 to TRBJ2-7, with TRBD2 identical over 9 bases. Per germline, CDR1 DFQATT and CDR2 SNEGSKA (reference sequence). CDR3 size: 15 residues. V dropped 6 bases and J dropped 9; count of bases not matched to a gene: 18. The CDR3 here is CSAAGTSWGNSRQYF. The CDR3 DNA reads TGCAGTGCAGCTGGGACTAGCTGGGGGAACAGTCGGCAGTACTTC.

A remark on this clonotype: This may stem from a read error, because a much larger clone lies one nucleotide away. This CDR3 is missing its conserved last phenylalanine or tryptophan, likely due to a read error. The DNA is omitted, as the CDR3 cannot be located on it reliably, and the CDR3 follows TCRdb's listing. The chain uses TRBV30 and TRBJ1-1; the D call in the table, TRBD1, was not verified against the DNA. Ends included, the CDR3 has 12 residues. The germline V gene encodes CDR1 GTSNPN and CDR2 SVGIG (reference sequence). CDR3 protein: CAWSPPGQVTFL.

As concerns this clonotype: The junction and the germline gene differ at one end; a read error may be behind it. J is TRBJ2-5 and V is TRBV5-4, with D possibly TRBD2 on 5 matching bases. The CDR3 loop spans 14 amino acids. Germline CDR1 and CDR2: SGHNT and YYREEE (reference sequence). The CDR3 is CASSLEKSWETRYF. The CDR3 nucleotides are TGTGCCAGCAGCTTGGAAAAGTCATGGGAGACCCGGTACTTC.

About this clonotype: A much larger clone differs from this one at a single base, so this may be a read error. The chain carries TRBV5-5 and TRBJ1-3; a weak D match, TRBD1 (6 bases). Germline loops: CDR1 SGHKS, CDR2 YYEKEE (reference sequence). The V end lost 3 bases, the J end lost 3 bases, and 10 bases lay between the germline ends. The CDR3 consists of 14 residues. Here the CDR3 reads CASSSGDHGNTIYF. The CDR3 nucleotides are TGTGCCAGCAGCTCAGGGGACCATGGAAACACCATATATTTT.

For this clonotype: The conserved phenylalanine or tryptophan is not found at the CDR3 terminus, so this likely reflects a read error. V usage is TRBV11-2 and J usage is TRBJ2-5, with D possibly matching TRBD2 (5 bases). The CDR3 covers 15 residues. Germline lookup yields CDR1 SGHAT and CDR2 FQNNGV. The CDR3 loop is CASSLVPPGGGTQYS. The CDR3 region has the DNA TGTGCCAGCAGTTTAGTCCCCCCAGGAGGAGGGACCCAGTACTCC.

The chain uses TRBV4-1 and TRBJ1-6, with D possibly TRBD1 on 6 matching bases. From germline, CDR1 is MGHRA and CDR2 YSYEKL. V was pared by 10 bases and J by 5 bases, with 18 bases between. The CDR3 contains 15 residues. CDR3 sequence: CANNSKTGDNSPLHF. The CDR3 DNA is TGCGCCAACAACTCGAAGACAGGTGATAATTCACCCCTCCACTTT.

A remark on this clonotype: This is likely a read error, given that the CDR3 carries no conserved phenylalanine or tryptophan at its end. J is TRBJ2-7 and V is TRBV28, with D possibly matching TRBD1 (6 bases). The CDR3 loop spans 14 amino acids. Looked up from germline, CDR1 is MDHEN and CDR2 is SYDVKM. The CDR3, as DNA: TGCGCCAGCTCGGACAGCTCCAGCTCCTACGAGCAGTACCTC. Its protein product is CASSDSSSSYEQYL.

The chain uses TRBV20-1 and TRBJ1-2; the match to TRBD1 covers 9 bases. The J segment lost 8 bases and the V segment lost 5 bases, leaving 9 bases of the junction unmatched. The germline V gene has CDR1 DFQATT and CDR2 SNEGSKA (reference sequence). This CDR3 is built from 13 residues. The CDR3 bases are TGCAGTGCTGCCTCGGGACAGGGTCGCGGCTACACCTTC. It yields the protein CSAASGQGRGYTF.

This sequence joins TRBV28 and TRBJ2-2; 7 bases align to TRBD2. Germline CDR1 and CDR2: MDHEN and SYDVKM. Trimming removed 4 bases from V and 10 bases from J; junction bases left unmatched: 15. The CDR3 loop spans 16 amino acids. The CDR3 nucleotides read TGTGCCAGCAGTTCCCTTGGGGGGAGCGGGACCCAGGAGCTGTTTTTT. The encoded protein is CASSSLGGSGTQELFF.

Details on this clonotype: Compared with germline, one end of the junction differs, possibly owing to a read error. The chain couples TRBV11-2 to TRBJ2-3; D is unresolved. Germline CDR1 is SGHAT and CDR2 is FQNNGV. The CDR3 is made up of 14 amino acids. As DNA, the CDR3 is TGTACCAGCAGCCACCGGATCTCAACGGCTACGCTGTATTTT. Translating gives CTSSHRISTATLYF.

This chain joins TRBV29-1 and TRBJ2-2; D remains ambiguous. Trimming cost V 5 bases and J 9 bases, with 19 bases left between them. Germline CDR1 and CDR2: SQVTM and ANQGSEA. The CDR3 has 14 residues. CDR3 region: CSVTVVGWTWELFF. The CDR3 DNA is TGCAGCGTTACTGTTGTAGGGTGGACCTGGGAGCTGTTTTTT.

About this clonotype itself: A much larger clone differs by one base, so this may be a read error. This chain connects TRBV4-3 to TRBJ2-3; a weak D match, TRBD2 (5 bases). Trimming took off 5 bases at V and 10 bases at J, with 16 bases between the two ends. The CDR3 spans 13 residues. In germline, CDR1 is LGHNA, CDR2 YSLEER. The CDR3 DNA reads TGCGCCAGCAGCGCAAGCCAGGAGGATGCGCAGTATTTT. Encoded protein: CASSASQEDAQYF.

To note about this clonotype: Sequence at one end of the junction differs from germline and may be a read error. This rearrangement joins TRBV6-2 or TRBV6-3 to TRBJ2-2; D possibly corresponds to TRBD2 (5 bases). Germline-derived CDR1 and CDR2 are MNHEY and SVGEGT. There are 15 residues in the CDR3. The CDR3 loop reads CASSPPARGSGELFF. The CDR3 DNA reads TGTGCCAGCAGCCCACCAGCGCGAGGGTCCGGGGAGTTGTTTTTT.

In regard to this clonotype: A clone one base away is much larger, so this may be a read error. J is TRBJ2-5 and V is TRBV5-4, with D maybe TRBD2 (6 bases). The CDR3 is made up of 13 amino acids. The germline V and J ends were trimmed by 4 bases and 5 bases, with 12 bases remaining between them. CDR1 is SGHNT, CDR2 YYREEE, per germline (reference sequence). The CDR3 loop reads CASSGTSTETQYF. The CDR3 nucleotides are TGTGCCAGCAGCGGTACTAGCACGGAGACCCAGTACTTC.

The table lists this clonotype with a count of one. One end of the junction does not line up with germline, which may come from a read error. The chain joins TRBV6-2 or TRBV6-3 to TRBJ1-5; 8 bases are shared with TRBD1. This CDR3 region has 15 residues. Germline V lookup: CDR1 MNHEY, CDR2 SVGEGT. CDR3 region: CASRPGGAGNQPQHF. For the CDR3, the DNA is TGTGCCAGCAGACCAGGGGGCGCGGGCAATCAGCCTCAGCATTTT.

In regard to this clonotype: The junction departs from germline at one end; a sequencing error may be responsible. CDR3 protein: CSPSPCNQPQCF. The CDR3 coding sequence is TGCAGCCCATCACCCTGTAATCAGCCCCAGTGTTTT. The chain employs TRBV29-1 and TRBJ1-5; D gene ambiguous. This CDR3 is built from 12 residues. Germline CDR1 is SQVTM and CDR2 is ANQGSEA.

Concerning this clonotype: Mismatch with germline at one junction end may stem from a read error. The J gene is TRBJ2-1, the V gene TRBV6-5; the D call may be TRBD1 or TRBD2 (5 bases each). CDR3 length: 12 residues. Germline CDR1 and CDR2: MNHEY and SVGAGI. This chain's CDR3 is CASGRDGFYRFF. The CDR3 coding sequence is TGTGCCAGCGGCCGGGACGGTTTTTATCGGTTTTTC.

Regarding this clonotype: The junction does not match germline at one end; this may be a read error. The rearrangement joins TRBV4-1 to TRBJ2-1, with TRBD2 matching 7 bases. The CDR3 has 16 residues. Germline V lookup: CDR1 MGHRA, CDR2 YSYEKL. DNA of the CDR3: TGCGCCAACAGCCAAGACGGGCCCTGGGACTACAATGAGCAATTCTTC. Its protein product is CANSQDGPWDYNEQFF.

As to this clonotype: A much larger clone sits a single nucleotide away, making a read error possible. The rearrangement joins TRBV7-9 to TRBJ2-7; TRBD2 is a possible D gene (5 bases). Germline V gene lookup returns CDR1 SEHNR and CDR2 FQNEAQ (reference sequence). CDR3 length: 15 amino acids. V lost 6 bases and J 1 base, leaving 16 bases between the germline ends. The CDR3 spells CASRSAAGESYEQYF. CDR3 DNA: TGTGCCAGCAGATCAGCGGCAGGAGAGTCCTACGAGCAGTACTTC.

This clonotype showed up just once. A much larger clone lies one base from this, so it may be a read error. The chain links TRBV12-3 or TRBV12-4 to TRBJ1-6, with D uncertain. The V end lost 10 bases, the J end lost 5 bases, and 9 bases lay between the germline ends. The CDR3 spans 12 residues. The CDR3, as DNA: TGTGCCATCAGCCAAAATAATTCACCCCTCCACTTT. It encodes CAISQNNSPLHF.

In its sample, this clonotype was seen once. V gene TRBV12-3 or TRBV12-4 combines with J gene TRBJ1-4; D remains unclear. CDR3 length: 14 residues. The ends were cut back, 5 bases at V and 5 bases at J, with 12 bases in the middle. This chain's CDR3 is CASSPRSRNEKLFF. The CDR3 DNA reads as TGTGCCAGCAGTCCGAGATCGAGGAATGAAAAACTGTTTTTT.

On this clonotype itself: The CDR3 carries no conserved terminal phenylalanine or tryptophan, so it likely arises from a read error. This sequence joins TRBV6-5 and TRBJ2-7, with D perhaps TRBD2 (5 bases). There are 12 residues in the CDR3. In germline, CDR1 is MNHEY, CDR2 SVGAGI. Trimming cost V 10 bases and J 0 bases, with 10 bases left between them. The CDR3 DNA sequence: TGTGCCAATTTAGCGAGCTCCTACGAGCAGTACATC. It codes for CANLASSYEQYI.

As concerns this clonotype: Relative to the germline gene, one junction end is altered; a read error may explain this. The chain is built from TRBV11-1 and TRBJ2-1; possible D gene TRBD1, 6 bases. The CDR3 is 13 residues long. Germline V gives CDR1 SGHAT, CDR2 FQDESV (reference sequence). In DNA form, the CDR3 reads TGTGCCAGCAGCATAGTGGGACACAATGAGCAGTTATTC. Its protein is CASSIVGHNEQLF.